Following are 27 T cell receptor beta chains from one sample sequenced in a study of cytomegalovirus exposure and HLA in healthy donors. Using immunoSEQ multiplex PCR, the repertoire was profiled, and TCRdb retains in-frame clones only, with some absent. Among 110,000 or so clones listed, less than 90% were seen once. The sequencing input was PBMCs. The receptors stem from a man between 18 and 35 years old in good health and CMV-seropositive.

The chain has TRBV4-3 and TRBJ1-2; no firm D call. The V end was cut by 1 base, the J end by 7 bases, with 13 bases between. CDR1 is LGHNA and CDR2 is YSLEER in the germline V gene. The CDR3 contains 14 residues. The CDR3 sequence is CASSQVGRVGGYTF. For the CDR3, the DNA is TGCGCCAGCAGCCAAGTAGGGAGAGTAGGTGGCTACACCTTC.

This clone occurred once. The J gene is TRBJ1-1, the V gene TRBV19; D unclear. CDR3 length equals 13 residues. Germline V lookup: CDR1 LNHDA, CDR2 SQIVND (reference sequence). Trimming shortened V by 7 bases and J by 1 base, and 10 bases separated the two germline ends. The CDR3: CASIIAGNTEAFF. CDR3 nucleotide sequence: TGTGCCAGTATAATAGCTGGGAACACTGAAGCTTTCTTT.

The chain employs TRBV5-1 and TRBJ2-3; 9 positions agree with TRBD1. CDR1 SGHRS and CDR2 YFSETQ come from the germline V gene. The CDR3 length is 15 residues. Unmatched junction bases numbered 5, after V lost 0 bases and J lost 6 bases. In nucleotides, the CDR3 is TGCGCCAGCAGCTTGGAGTTACAGGGGGCGGATACGCAGTATTTT. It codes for CASSLELQGADTQYF.

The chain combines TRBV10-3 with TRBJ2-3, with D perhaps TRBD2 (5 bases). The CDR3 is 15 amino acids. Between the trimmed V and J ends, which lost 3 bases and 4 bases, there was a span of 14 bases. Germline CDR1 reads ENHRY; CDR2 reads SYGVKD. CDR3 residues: CAISDGQLDADTQYF. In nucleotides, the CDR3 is TGTGCCATCAGTGACGGTCAACTAGACGCAGATACGCAGTATTTT.

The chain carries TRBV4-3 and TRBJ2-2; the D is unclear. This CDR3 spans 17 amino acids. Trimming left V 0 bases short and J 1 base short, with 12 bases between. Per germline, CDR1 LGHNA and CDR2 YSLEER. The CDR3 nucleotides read TGCGCCAGCAGCCAAGATGGGCAGGTCAAGAACACCGGGGAGCTGTTTTTT. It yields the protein CASSQDGQVKNTGELFF.

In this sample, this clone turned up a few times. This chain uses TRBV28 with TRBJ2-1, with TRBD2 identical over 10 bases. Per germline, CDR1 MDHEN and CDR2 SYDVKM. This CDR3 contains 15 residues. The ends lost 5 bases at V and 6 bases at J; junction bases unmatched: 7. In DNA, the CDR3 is TGTGCCAGCAGTCCAGGACTAGCGGAGATCAATGAGCAGTTCTTC. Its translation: CASSPGLAEINEQFF.

For the CDR3, the DNA is TGTGCCAGTAGCGGAGGGGGCGCGTACGAGCAGTACTTC. This codes for CASSGGGAYEQYF. V is TRBV19 and J is TRBJ2-7; the D gene is possibly TRBD1 (7 bases). In germline, CDR1 is LNHDA, CDR2 SQIVND (reference sequence). V was pared by 6 bases and J by 4 bases, with 13 bases between. The CDR3 is 13 residues long. Using reference TRBV19 and TRBJ2-7 for the parts outside the CDR3, the full variable domain is DGGITQSPKYLFRKEGQNVTLSCEQNLNHDAMYWYRQDPGQGLRLIYYSQIVNDFQKGDIAEGYSVSREKKESFPLTVTSAQKNPTAFYLCASSGGGAYEQYFGPGTRLTVT.

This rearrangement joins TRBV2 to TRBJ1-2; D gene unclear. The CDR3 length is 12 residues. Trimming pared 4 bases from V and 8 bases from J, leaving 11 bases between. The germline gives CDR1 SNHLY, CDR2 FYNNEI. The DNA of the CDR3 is TGTGCCAGCAGTGGATCAGGAAAGGGCTACACCTTC. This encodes CASSGSGKGYTF.

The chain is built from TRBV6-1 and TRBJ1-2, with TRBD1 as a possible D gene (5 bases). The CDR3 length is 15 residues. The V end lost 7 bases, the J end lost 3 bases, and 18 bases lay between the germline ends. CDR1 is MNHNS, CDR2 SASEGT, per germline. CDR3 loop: CASTIRVFHYYGYTF. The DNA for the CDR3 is TGTGCCAGCACTATCAGGGTGTTTCATTACTATGGCTACACCTTC.

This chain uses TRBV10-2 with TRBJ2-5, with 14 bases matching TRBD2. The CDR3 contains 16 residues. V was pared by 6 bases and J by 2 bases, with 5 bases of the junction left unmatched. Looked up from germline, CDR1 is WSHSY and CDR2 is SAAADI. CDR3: CASSGLAGGIQETQYF. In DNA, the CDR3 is TGCGCCAGCAGCGGACTAGCGGGGGGCATACAAGAGACCCAGTACTTC.

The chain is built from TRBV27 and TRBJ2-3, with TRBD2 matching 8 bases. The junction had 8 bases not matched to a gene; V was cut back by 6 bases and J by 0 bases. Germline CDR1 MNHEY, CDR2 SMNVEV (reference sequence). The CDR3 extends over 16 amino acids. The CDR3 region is CASSRLAKLSTDTQYF. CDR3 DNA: TGTGCCAGCAGCCGACTAGCGAAGTTAAGCACAGATACGCAGTATTTT.

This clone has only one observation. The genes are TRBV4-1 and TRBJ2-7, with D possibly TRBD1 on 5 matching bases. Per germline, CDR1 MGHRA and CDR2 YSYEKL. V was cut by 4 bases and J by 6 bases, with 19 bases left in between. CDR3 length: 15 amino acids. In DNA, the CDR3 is TGCGCCAGCAGCCGGACCCTAGGCAGGGCCTCCGAGCAGTACTTC. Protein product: CASSRTLGRASEQYF.

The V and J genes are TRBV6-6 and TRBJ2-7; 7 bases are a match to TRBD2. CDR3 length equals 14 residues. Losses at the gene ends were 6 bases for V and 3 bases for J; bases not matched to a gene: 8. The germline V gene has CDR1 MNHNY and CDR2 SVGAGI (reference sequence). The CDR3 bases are TGTGCCAGCAGAAAAAGTGGGGGGGACTACGAGCAGTACTTC. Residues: CASRKSGGDYEQYF.

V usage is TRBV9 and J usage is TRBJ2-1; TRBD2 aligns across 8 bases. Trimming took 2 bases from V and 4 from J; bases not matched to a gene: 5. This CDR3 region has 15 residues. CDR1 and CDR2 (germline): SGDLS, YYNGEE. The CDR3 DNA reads TGTGCCAGCAGCGTCGGGGGGGCCGGGTACAATGAGCAGTTCTTC. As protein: CASSVGGAGYNEQFF.

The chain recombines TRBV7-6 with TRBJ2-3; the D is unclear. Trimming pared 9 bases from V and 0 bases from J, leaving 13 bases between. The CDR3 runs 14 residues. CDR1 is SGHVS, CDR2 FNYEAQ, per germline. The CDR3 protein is CASSSLTSTDTQYF. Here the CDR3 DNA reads TGTGCCAGTTCGTCCCTAACTAGCACAGATACGCAGTATTTT.

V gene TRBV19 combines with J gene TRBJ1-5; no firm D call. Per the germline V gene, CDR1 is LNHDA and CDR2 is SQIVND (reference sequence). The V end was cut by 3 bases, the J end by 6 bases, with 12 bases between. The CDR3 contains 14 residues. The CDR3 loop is CASSIKDSGQPQHF. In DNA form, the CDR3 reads TGTGCCAGTAGTATTAAGGACTCGGGTCAGCCCCAGCATTTT.

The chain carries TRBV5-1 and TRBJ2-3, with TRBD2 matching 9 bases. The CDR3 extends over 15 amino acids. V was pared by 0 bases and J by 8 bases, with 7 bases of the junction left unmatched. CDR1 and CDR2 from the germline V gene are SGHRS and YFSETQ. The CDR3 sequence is CASSLASGGQGTQYF. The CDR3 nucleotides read TGCGCCAGCAGCTTGGCCAGCGGGGGGCAAGGTACGCAGTATTTT. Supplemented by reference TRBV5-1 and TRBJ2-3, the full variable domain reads KAGVTQTPRYLIKTRGQQVTLSCSPISGHRSVSWYQQTPGQGLQFLFEYFSETQRNKGNFPGRFSGRQFSNSRSEMNVSTLELGDSALYLCASSLASGGQGTQYFGPGTRLTVL.

CDR3 sequence: CASSDARGYNEQFF. The CDR3 DNA reads TGTGCCAGCAGTGATGCCAGGGGGTACAATGAGCAGTTCTTC. The chain recombines TRBV2 with TRBJ2-1; the match to TRBD1 covers 7 bases. V was pared by 3 bases and J by 4 bases, with 3 bases of the junction left unmatched. Germline loops: CDR1 SNHLY, CDR2 FYNNEI. CDR3 size: 14 residues.

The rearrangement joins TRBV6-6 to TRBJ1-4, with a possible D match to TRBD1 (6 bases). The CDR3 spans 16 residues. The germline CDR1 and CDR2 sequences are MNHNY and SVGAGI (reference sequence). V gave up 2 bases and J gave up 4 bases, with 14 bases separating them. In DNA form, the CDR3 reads TGTGCCAGCAGTTACCCCCAGGACAGCTTTAATGAAAAACTGTTTTTT. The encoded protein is CASSYPQDSFNEKLFF.

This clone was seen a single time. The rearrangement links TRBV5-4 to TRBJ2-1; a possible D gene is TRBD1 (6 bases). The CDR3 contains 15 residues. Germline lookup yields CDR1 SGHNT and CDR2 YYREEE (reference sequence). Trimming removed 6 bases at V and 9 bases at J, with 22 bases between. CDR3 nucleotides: TGTGCCAGCAACATTCCGGGACACGGGCCAGGTGAGCAGTTCTTC. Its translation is CASNIPGHGPGEQFF. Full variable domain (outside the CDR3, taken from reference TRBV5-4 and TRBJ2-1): ETGVTQSPTHLIKTRGQQVTLRCSSQSGHNTVSWYQQALGQGPQFIFQYYREEENGRGNFPPRFSGLQFPNYSSELNVNALELDDSALYLCASNIPGHGPGEQFFGPGTRLTVL.

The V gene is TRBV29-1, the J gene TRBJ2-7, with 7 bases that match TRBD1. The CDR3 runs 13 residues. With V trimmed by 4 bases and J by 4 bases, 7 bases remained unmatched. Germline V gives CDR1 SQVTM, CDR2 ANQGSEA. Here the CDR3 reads CSVGGQPLYEQYF. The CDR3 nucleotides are TGCAGCGTTGGGGGACAGCCACTTTACGAGCAGTACTTC.

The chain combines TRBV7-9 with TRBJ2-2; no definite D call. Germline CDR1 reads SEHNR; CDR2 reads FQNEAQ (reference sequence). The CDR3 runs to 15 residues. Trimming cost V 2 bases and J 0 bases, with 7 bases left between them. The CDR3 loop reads CASSLLAANTGELFF. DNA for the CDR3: TGTGCCAGCAGCTTATTAGCAGCGAACACCGGGGAGCTGTTTTTT.

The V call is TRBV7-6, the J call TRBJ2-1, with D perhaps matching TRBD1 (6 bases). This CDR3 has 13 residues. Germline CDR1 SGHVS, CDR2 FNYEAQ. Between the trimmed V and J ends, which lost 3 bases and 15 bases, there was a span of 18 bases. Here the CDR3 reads CASSFITGSSRFF. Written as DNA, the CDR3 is TGTGCCAGCAGCTTCATCACAGGGTCCAGCCGGTTCTTC.

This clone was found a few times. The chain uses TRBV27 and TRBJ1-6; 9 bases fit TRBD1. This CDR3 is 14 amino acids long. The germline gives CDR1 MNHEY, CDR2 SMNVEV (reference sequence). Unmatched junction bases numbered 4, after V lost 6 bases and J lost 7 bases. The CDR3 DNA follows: TGTGCCAGCAGAACCGGGACAGGGAATTCACCCCTCCACTTT. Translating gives CASRTGTGNSPLHF.

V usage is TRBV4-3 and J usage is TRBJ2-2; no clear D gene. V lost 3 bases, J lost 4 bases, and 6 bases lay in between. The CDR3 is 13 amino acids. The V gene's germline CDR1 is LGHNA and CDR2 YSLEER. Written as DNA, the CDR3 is TGCGCCAGCAGCCAGAGACTCACCGGGGAGCTGTTTTTT. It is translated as CASSQRLTGELFF.

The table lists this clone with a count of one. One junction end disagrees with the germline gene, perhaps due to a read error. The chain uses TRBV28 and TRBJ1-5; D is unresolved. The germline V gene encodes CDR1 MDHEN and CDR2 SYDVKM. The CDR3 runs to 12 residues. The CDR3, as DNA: TGTGCCAGCAGTTTGTCGGGAACAGCTCCCGCTTTT. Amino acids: CASSLSGTAPAF.

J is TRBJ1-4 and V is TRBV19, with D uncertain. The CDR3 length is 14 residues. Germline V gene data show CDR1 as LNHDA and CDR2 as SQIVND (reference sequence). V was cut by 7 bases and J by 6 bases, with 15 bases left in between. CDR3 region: CASTGFSMDEKLFF. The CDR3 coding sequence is TGTGCCAGTACGGGGTTTAGCATGGATGAAAAACTGTTTTTT. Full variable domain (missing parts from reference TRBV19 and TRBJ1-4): DGGITQSPKYLFRKEGQNVTLSCEQNLNHDAMYWYRQDPGQGLRLIYYSQIVNDFQKGDIAEGYSVSREKKESFPLTVTSAQKNPTAFYLCASTGFSMDEKLFFGSGTQLSVL.